One and the same sample provided the 9 T cell receptor beta chains below, sequenced in a study of identifying expanded T cells in peripheral blood. TCRdb's copy holds only in-frame clones and misses some; the assay was immunoSEQ multiplex PCR. The sample shows approximately 100,000 clones, approximately 88% of them seen only once. The sequencing input was blood. These receptors came from a person aged 18 to 75 in good health.

The V and J genes are TRBV6-5 and TRBJ2-7; D may be TRBD2 (5 bases). The germline V and J ends were trimmed by 9 bases and 0 bases, with 15 bases remaining between them. The CDR3 is 14 residues long. Germline V gene sequence: CDR1 MNHEY, CDR2 SVGAGI. The DNA of the CDR3 is TGTGCCAGTCGGGTAGGGCTAGCCTCCTACGAGCAGTACTTC. Its protein is CASRVGLASYEQYF.

The rearrangement uses TRBV6-5 and TRBJ1-2, with no clear D. This CDR3 has 13 amino acids. The germline V gene has CDR1 MNHEY and CDR2 SVGAGI. Trimming took off 0 bases at V and 7 bases at J, with 9 bases between the two ends. CDR3 protein: CASSYSPRTGYTF. In nucleotides, the CDR3 is TGTGCCAGCAGTTACTCCCCCAGAACTGGCTACACCTTC.

Here the CDR3 reads CASSSEQGTFYSNQPQHF. The CDR3 region has the DNA TGTGCCAGCAGCTCGGAACAGGGGACCTTTTATAGCAATCAGCCCCAGCATTTT. This chain connects TRBV7-2 to TRBJ1-5, with TRBD1 identical over 7 bases. This CDR3 region has 18 residues. Trimming removed 4 bases from V and 0 bases from J; junction bases left unmatched: 12. Germline loops: CDR1 SGHTA, CDR2 FQGNSA.

The chain couples TRBV11-3 to TRBJ2-1; 9 nucleotides match TRBD1. V gave up 5 bases and J gave up 3 bases; unmatched junction bases: 5. Germline-derived CDR1 and CDR2 are SGHNT and YENEEA. The CDR3 has 15 residues. The CDR3 nucleotides read TGTGCCAGCAGCCACCGACAGGGGGGCTACAATGAGCAGTTCTTC. This gives the protein CASSHRQGGYNEQFF.

The chain uses TRBV6-5 and TRBJ2-7; D is uncertain. V dropped 2 bases and J dropped 1 base, with 9 bases sitting between them. The germline CDR1 and CDR2 sequences are MNHEY and SVGAGI. This CDR3 has 14 residues. The CDR3, as DNA: TGTGCCAGCAGTTACAGCACTCCGTCCTACGAGCAGTACTTC. It is translated as CASSYSTPSYEQYF.

This clone showed up just a few times. The V call is TRBV10-3, the J call TRBJ1-2, with unresolved D. V lost 3 bases and J 4 bases, leaving 6 bases between the germline ends. CDR3 length: 12 residues. From germline, CDR1 is ENHRY and CDR2 SYGVKD. The CDR3 protein is CAISEPGYGYTF. CDR3 in DNA: TGTGCCATCAGTGAACCCGGCTATGGCTACACCTTC.

The V and J genes are TRBV4-2 and TRBJ1-5, with D possibly matching TRBD1 (6 bases). Trimming shortened V by 4 bases and J by 4 bases, and 14 bases separated the two germline ends. The CDR3 is made up of 15 amino acids. CDR1 is LGHNA, CDR2 YNFKEQ, per germline. CDR3 in amino acids: CASSPQGLENQPQHF. The CDR3 bases are TGTGCCAGCAGCCCTCAGGGGCTCGAGAATCAGCCCCAGCATTTT.

CDR3 sequence reads: CASSQDQFGSYEQYF. The CDR3 nucleotides are TGCGCCAGCAGCCAAGATCAGTTTGGATCCTACGAGCAGTACTTC. The genes are TRBV4-1 and TRBJ2-7; no reliable D call. Trimming removed 0 bases at V and 1 base at J, with 10 bases between. The CDR3 consists of 15 residues. Germline-derived CDR1 and CDR2 are MGHRA and YSYEKL.

The chain links TRBV7-2 to TRBJ1-1; possible D gene TRBD1, 6 bases. The CDR3 sequence is 14 residues long. In germline, CDR1 is SGHTA, CDR2 FQGNSA. Deletions cut 5 bases from V and 4 bases from J, with 14 bases between. In DNA, the CDR3 is TGTGCCAGCAGCCCCGGACAGTCGGGCACTGAAGCTTTCTTT. It yields the protein CASSPGQSGTEAFF.